This T cell receptor (beta chain) appears in the sequencing data of a study of regulatory T cells in long-lasting Graves disease (dated by TCRdb to the early 2020s). Looking at the study overall: Persistent Graves' disease meant more than 5 years of antithyroid drug treatment with TSH receptor autoantibodies that stayed positive. Persistent Graves' disease patients were compared with newly diagnosed Graves' disease patients by peripheral blood TCR sequencing and RNA sequencing. The study was conducted in China and was registered as a clinical trial. TCR sequencing covered about 13 persistent and approximately 20 newly diagnosed Graves' disease patients, 33 samples in total. Antithyroid drugs had been taken for approximately 10 years on average by persistent Graves' disease patients in the clinical cohort.

The table lists this clonotype with a few counts. This clone's antigen is unknown. The input lacks base qualities; no much larger clone sits a single base away. Study-level results and caveats: Persistent Graves' disease patients showed lower TCR Shannon entropy and fewer highly expanded clones than newly diagnosed patients, suggesting clonal expansion. The authors noted that the small sample size was a limitation that may lower accuracy. TRBV28, TRBJ1-2 and TRBJ2-5 were preferentially used in persistent disease, while TRBV20-1 and TRBJ2-1 were favored in newly diagnosed disease. Patients with persistent disease shared more public clonotypes (around 2,500) than newly diagnosed patients did (nearly 1,000). Peripheral blood alone was examined, since thyroid tissue, which constituted the primary lesion, could not be accessed. Sequencing and analysis were limited to the TCR beta chain.

The library relied on multiplex PCR. For sequencing, an Illumina HiSeq 4000 was employed. CDR3 regions were amplified by Arm-PCR with iRepertoire HTBI primers to construct TCR beta libraries. PCR products were gel purified before sequencing. In the original analysis: Gene usage analysis of CDR3 amino acid clonotypes relied on the 60 or so TRBV and around 14 TRBJ segments identified across samples. COPE and FqMerger were used to merge filtered high-quality paired reads into contigs. BLAST was used to align contigs to IMGT TRBV, TRBD and TRBJ reference genes, with CDR3 defined following IMGT. Any clonotype with a frequency above 0.1% was counted as a highly expanded clone. Repertoire diversity was measured by Shannon entropy, and V-J evenness by the Gini coefficient. Public clonotypes were defined as clonotypes shared by more than one individual. TCRdb applied fastp at Q25 and MiXCR to the public reads, then kept only in-frame beta chains. Here each entry gathers all rows of one CDR3 protein and keeps the most common genes and DNA. The V and J calls and clone size come from TCRdb's table, not from the authors' own analysis. The sample table lists about 470,000 distinct CDR3 sequences, more than 20% of them with a count of one. The ten largest make up about 8.3% of the sample.

According to the study, the label for this sample's time point signals: persistent/refractory GD, antithyroid drugs over 5 years with positive TRAb. RNA was extracted from PBMCs in TRIzol for both TCR sequencing and RNA sequencing. The diagnosis of Graves' disease followed American Thyroid Association guidelines. Patients for the study were recruited at an endocrinology department in Xi'an, China. Each patient gave about 8.1 milliliters of peripheral blood, collected in an EDTA anticoagulant tube. Ficoll Paque Plus density gradient separation was used to isolate PBMCs, and no further T cell sorting was done. An Agilent 2100 Bioanalyzer and agarose gel were used to check RNA quality, while a NanoDrop 2000 measured RNA concentration. CDR1 MNHEY and CDR2 SVGEGT were looked up in the germline V gene. The junction shows trimming of 1 base on V and 5 bases on J, plus 8 bases between the germline ends. Including the terminal cysteine and phenylalanine, the CDR3 comprises 14 residues. The kept DNA is CDR3 alone, 42 bases in frame from the first base.

This sequence originates from a female donor with Graves disease. This sample comprised peripheral blood mononuclear cells (PBMCs), obtained when the disease was refractory, from a patient treated with antithyroid drugs. This chain joins TRBV6-2 or TRBV6-3 to TRBJ2-2, with no D gene named confidently. The encoded CDR3 is CASSYLGSTGELFF. The DNA reads as follows: TGTGCCAGCAGTTACTTGGGGTCAACCGGGGAGCTGTTTTTT.